This T cell receptor beta chain was identified during a study of blood T cell repertoires in COVID-19. This clone was detected once. Only in-frame clones appear in the TCRdb table, and some are missing; sequencing was by immunoSEQ multiplex PCR. The repertoire holds over 60,000 clones, with over 65% as singletons. The receptor comes from a man older than 75 with active or convalescent COVID-19. The specimen was peripheral blood.

CDR3 amino acids: CASKSGNQETQYF. CDR3 sequence (DNA): TGTGCCAGCAAATCGGGGAACCAAGAGACCCAGTACTTC. The V gene is TRBV5-4, the J gene TRBJ2-5; D is possibly TRBD2 (5 bases). The CDR3 covers 13 residues. Trimming left V 6 bases short and J 0 bases short, with 9 bases between. Germline V gene sequence: CDR1 SGHNT, CDR2 YYREEE (reference sequence).